These 18 T cell receptor beta chains originate from one sample sequenced in a study of blood T cell repertoires in COVID-19. Only in-frame clones appear in the TCRdb table, and some are missing; sequencing was by immunoSEQ multiplex PCR. The repertoire holds nearly 300,000 clones, with about nine tenths as singletons. The sequencing input was peripheral blood. The receptors were sampled from a woman aged 25-40 years who had recovered from COVID-19.

J is TRBJ1-2 and V is TRBV2; TRBD1 agrees at 8 bases. V lost 3 bases to trimming and J lost 7 bases; unmatched junction nucleotides: 4. In germline, CDR1 is SNHLY, CDR2 FYNNEI. This CDR3 has 13 amino acids. CDR3 bases: TGTGCCAGCAGTGATACAGGGGGGCTTGGCTACACCTTC. Its protein is CASSDTGGLGYTF. Combining the CDR3 with reference TRBV2 and TRBJ1-2 gives the whole variable domain EPEVTQTPSHQVTQMGQEVILRCVPISNHLYFYWYRQILGQKVEFLVSFYNNEISEKSEIFDDQFSVERPDGSNFTLKIRSTKLEDSAMYFCASSDTGGLGYTFGSGTRLTVV.

The V call is TRBV9, the J call TRBJ1-2, with D perhaps matching TRBD1 (5 bases). Trimming took off 1 base at V and 0 bases at J, with 10 bases between the two ends. Per the germline V gene, CDR1 is SGDLS and CDR2 is YYNGEE. The CDR3 runs 15 residues. CDR3 in amino acids: CASSVQDRTNYGYTF. The CDR3 nucleotides read TGTGCCAGCAGCGTACAAGACAGAACTAACTATGGCTACACCTTC.

Regarding this clone: Other DNA sequences within the sample encode an identical CDR3. This chain uses TRBV12-5 with TRBJ2-5; D might be TRBD2 (5 bases). The CDR3 loop spans 12 amino acids. Germline-derived CDR1 and CDR2 are LGHNT and FRNRAP. Between the trimmed V and J ends, which lost 6 bases and 5 bases, there was a span of 10 bases. The CDR3 DNA sequence: TGTGCTAGTGGCCTGGGCGGGGAGACCCAGTACTTC. Its protein product is CASGLGGETQYF.

The chain recombines TRBV5-8 with TRBJ2-2; the D gene could be TRBD1 or TRBD2 (6 bases each). The CDR3 has 14 amino acids. Trimming left V 4 bases short and J 7 bases short, with 14 bases between. Germline V gene lookup returns CDR1 SGHTS and CDR2 YDEGEE. Here the CDR3 reads CASSLGGTGGELFF. Here the CDR3 DNA reads TGTGCCAGCAGCCTGGGGGGCACCGGCGGGGAGCTGTTTTTT.

This chain uses TRBV15 with TRBJ2-7; 7 bases are a match to TRBD1. The trim removed 5 bases at V and 4 bases at J, leaving 5 bases unmatched. The V gene's germline CDR1 is LNHNV and CDR2 YYDKDF (reference sequence). There are 13 residues in the CDR3. The CDR3 is CATSRDSLYEQYF. For the CDR3, the DNA is TGTGCCACCAGCCGGGACAGTCTATACGAGCAGTACTTC.

V usage is TRBV24-1 and J usage is TRBJ2-3; 9 bases are shared with TRBD1. Losses at the gene ends were 4 bases for V and 3 bases for J; bases not matched to a gene: 7. The CDR3 has 16 residues. Germline V lookup: CDR1 KGHDR, CDR2 SFDVKD. As DNA, the CDR3 is TGTGCCACCAGTGACCCGGGACAGGGTCAAACAGATACGCAGTATTTT. Protein product: CATSDPGQGQTDTQYF.

This sequence joins TRBV27 and TRBJ2-7; the match to TRBD1 covers 12 bases. V trimming: 6 bases; J trimming: 7 bases; junction bases outside the gene matches: 19. CDR3 size: 18 residues. Germline V gene data show CDR1 as MNHEY and CDR2 as SMNVEV (reference sequence). CDR3 amino acids: CASRPQRAPGQGAGEQYF. The CDR3 bases are TGTGCCAGCAGACCGCAAAGGGCTCCGGGACAGGGGGCGGGGGAGCAGTACTTC.

The chain recombines TRBV28 with TRBJ2-3; D might be TRBD2 (7 bases). This CDR3 contains 17 residues. Trimming cost V 5 bases and J 0 bases, with 18 bases left between them. CDR1 is MDHEN, CDR2 SYDVKM, per germline. CDR3 protein: CASSLRGAGASTDTQYF. The CDR3 nucleotides are TGTGCCAGCAGTCTACGCGGGGCGGGGGCTAGCACAGATACGCAGTATTTT. The variable domain in full, with the rest retrieved from reference TRBV28 and TRBJ2-3, is DVKVTQSSRYLVKRTGEKVFLECVQDMDHENMFWYRQDPGLGLRLIYFSYDVKMKEKGDIPEGYSVSREKKERFSLILESASTNQTSMYLCASSLRGAGASTDTQYFGPGTRLTVL.

The chain combines TRBV7-3 with TRBJ1-1; 8 positions match TRBD1. Trimming cost V 3 bases and J 5 bases; bases outside gene matches: 5. The CDR3 covers 14 residues. Looked up from germline, CDR1 is SGHTA and CDR2 is FQGTGA. The CDR3 reads CASSLTQGATEAFF. In DNA form, the CDR3 reads TGTGCCAGCAGCTTGACCCAGGGGGCGACTGAAGCTTTCTTT. The full variable domain, in which reference TRBV7-3 and TRBJ1-1 provide the parts outside the CDR3, is GAGVSQTPSNKVTEKGKYVELRCDPISGHTALYWYRQSLGQGPEFLIYFQGTGAADDSGLPNDRFFAVRPEGSVSTLKIQRTERGDSAVYLCASSLTQGATEAFFGQGTRLTVV.

In its sample, this clone was seen a few times. V gene TRBV28 combines with J gene TRBJ1-5; D gene unclear. V was cut by 8 bases and J by 1 base, with 6 bases left in between. Germline V gives CDR1 MDHEN, CDR2 SYDVKM. This CDR3 has 12 residues. DNA of the CDR3: TGTGCCAGCGGGAGGAGCAATCAGCCCCAGCATTTT. Its protein is CASGRSNQPQHF.

The chain is built from TRBV28 and TRBJ2-1, with TRBD2 identical over 14 bases. Germline loops: CDR1 MDHEN, CDR2 SYDVKM. J was trimmed by 5 bases and V by 5 bases; bases with no gene match: 5. CDR3 length: 16 amino acids. The chain's CDR3 is CASSPGTSGGDNEQFF. The DNA for the CDR3 is TGTGCCAGCAGTCCAGGGACTAGCGGGGGAGACAATGAGCAGTTCTTC.

The chain has TRBV6-2 or TRBV6-3 and TRBJ1-5; maybe TRBD1 (6 bases). The V gene lost 3 bases and the J gene lost 6 bases, with 12 bases spanning the gap. This CDR3 spans 14 amino acids. The germline gives CDR1 MNHEY, CDR2 SVGEGT. CDR3 DNA: TGTGCCAGCAGTTATTTTCCGGACAGTCAGCCCCAGCATTTT. This gives the protein CASSYFPDSQPQHF.

The chain links TRBV7-2 to TRBJ2-7; 10 bases line up with TRBD1. The germline gives CDR1 SGHTA, CDR2 FQGNSA. Trimming removed 4 bases from V and 3 bases from J; junction bases left unmatched: 3. This CDR3 comprises 14 residues. In DNA form, the CDR3 reads TGTGCCAGCAGCTCCAGGACAGGGGGCTACGAGCAGTACTTC. Translation gives CASSSRTGGYEQYF.

V usage is TRBV3-1 (or the pseudogene TRBV3-2) and J usage is TRBJ2-2; TRBD1 matches at 10 bases. Germline lookup yields CDR1 LGHDT and CDR2 YNNKEL (reference sequence). V trimming: 2 bases; J trimming: 6 bases; junction bases outside the gene matches: 6. The length of the CDR3 is 16 residues. The CDR3 sequence is CASSQLTGTGAGELFF. As DNA, the CDR3 is TGTGCCAGCAGCCAACTTACCGGGACAGGGGCCGGGGAGCTGTTTTTT.

The V and J genes are TRBV28 and TRBJ1-2; D gene uncertain. From germline, CDR1 is MDHEN and CDR2 SYDVKM. V was clipped by 7 bases and J by 4 bases, with 13 bases between them. The CDR3 totals 13 residues. CDR3 protein: CASTGGIIYGYTF. For the CDR3, the DNA is TGTGCCAGCACGGGAGGTATTATCTATGGCTACACCTTC.

There are a few counts of this clone. The DNA of the CDR3 is TGTGCCAGCAGTTACGGCAAGCGGGCTCTCGAGCAGTACTTC. Protein product: CASSYGKRALEQYF. The V and J genes are TRBV6-5 and TRBJ2-7; a weak D match, TRBD2 (6 bases). This CDR3 is built from 14 residues. Trimming removed 2 bases from V and 6 bases from J, with 14 bases in between. Germline V gene sequence: CDR1 MNHEY, CDR2 SVGAGI.

V usage is TRBV18 and J usage is TRBJ2-7, with 8 positions matching TRBD1. The junction had 2 bases not matched to a gene; V was cut back by 1 base and J by 3 bases. Germline V gives CDR1 KGHSH, CDR2 LQKENI. This CDR3 is 14 amino acids long. The CDR3 DNA is TGTGCCAGCTCACCACGGACAGGGAACTACGAGCAGTACTTC. Its translation: CASSPRTGNYEQYF.

The chain is built from TRBV5-1 and TRBJ2-3, with TRBD1 identical over 8 bases. The CDR3 sequence is 14 residues long. V shed 2 bases and J 4 bases; nucleotides not matched to a gene: 3. Germline assignment: CDR1 SGHRS and CDR2 YFSETQ. For the CDR3, the DNA is TGCGCCAGCAGCTTCGACAGGGGCCCAGATACGCAGTATTTT. Translated, it gives CASSFDRGPDTQYF.